The entry below describes one T cell receptor (beta chain). These data are taken from a study of blood T cell dynamics during melanoma immunotherapy. The time point is: pre-treatment baseline. At 12 weeks after first infusion, RECIST 1.1 defined response for most patients. Germline CDR1 and CDR2: SGHTA and FQGNSA. This CDR3 has 13 amino acids. The germline V and J ends were trimmed by 3 bases and 6 bases, with 10 bases remaining between them. The data were produced by immunoSEQ multiplex PCR, yet TCRdb's version contains in-frame clones alone and is incomplete. The sample totals some 21 clones. The specimen comprised cell-free DNA from blood, sampled from a patient treated with checkpoint blockade. The chain is built from TRBV7-2 and TRBJ2-3; no clear D. The source is a human donor with melanoma. In DNA, the CDR3 is TGTGCCAGCAGCTTTTGGGTCGGGGATACGCAGTATTTT. It yields the protein CASSFWVGDTQYF.